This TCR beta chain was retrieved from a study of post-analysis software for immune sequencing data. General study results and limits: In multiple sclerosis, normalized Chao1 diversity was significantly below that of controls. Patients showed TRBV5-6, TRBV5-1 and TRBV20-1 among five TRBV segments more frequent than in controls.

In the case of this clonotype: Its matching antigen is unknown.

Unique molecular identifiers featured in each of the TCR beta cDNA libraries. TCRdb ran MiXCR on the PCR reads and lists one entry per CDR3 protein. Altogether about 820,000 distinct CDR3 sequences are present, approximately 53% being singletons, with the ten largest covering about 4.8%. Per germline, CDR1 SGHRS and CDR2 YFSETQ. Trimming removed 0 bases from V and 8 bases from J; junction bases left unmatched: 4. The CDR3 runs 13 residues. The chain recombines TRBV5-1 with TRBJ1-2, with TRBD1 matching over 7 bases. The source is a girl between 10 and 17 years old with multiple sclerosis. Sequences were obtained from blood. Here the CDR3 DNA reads TGCGCCAGCAGCTTGGGCGACAGGGAAGGCTACACCTTC. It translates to CASSLGDREGYTF.